Following are 20 T cell receptor beta chains from one sample sequenced in a study of cytomegalovirus exposure and HLA in healthy donors. Use of 60 Vbeta and 13 Jbeta primers characterized the PCR. Here immunoSEQ multiplex PCR was the method, and the copy in TCRdb shows in-frame clones only, minus some. The profile shows 120,000 to 150,000 clones, about 75% of them singletons. Sequencing was carried out using PBMCs. Source of these receptors: a woman in her 30s in good health and CMV-seronegative.

This clone was detected a few times. This sequence joins TRBV11-3 and TRBJ1-1, with D perhaps matching TRBD1 (5 bases). CDR1 and CDR2 from the germline V gene are SGHNT and YENEEA. CDR3 size: 14 residues. V was cut by 5 bases and J by 1 base, with 11 bases left in between. The CDR3 DNA sequence: TGTGCCAGCAGCGAAGGGGTAGGGAACACTGAAGCTTTCTTT. It is translated as CASSEGVGNTEAFF.

The V and J genes are TRBV4-1 and TRBJ2-3, with 7 bases that match TRBD1. The ends lost 4 bases at V and 0 bases at J; junction bases unmatched: 4. Per the germline V gene, CDR1 is MGHRA and CDR2 is YSYEKL. The CDR3 has 15 residues. Here the CDR3 DNA reads TGCGCCAGCAGCCCTCGACAGGGAAGCACAGATACGCAGTATTTT. It is translated as CASSPRQGSTDTQYF.

This chain links TRBV11-1 with TRBJ2-1; possibly TRBD1 for D (7 bases). Germline V lookup: CDR1 SGHAT, CDR2 FQDESV (reference sequence). The germline V and J ends were trimmed by 5 bases and 8 bases, with 22 bases remaining between them. CDR3 length: 16 amino acids. The CDR3 nucleotides are TGTGCCAGCAGCCTACCGGGTGTCAGGGGGGTCGATGAGCAGTTCTTC. It translates to CASSLPGVRGVDEQFF.

A word on this clone: The sample contains more than one DNA sequence encoding this CDR3. The genes are TRBV10-3 and TRBJ1-6, with D possibly matching TRBD1 (5 bases). The CDR3 is made up of 16 amino acids. V lost 4 bases and J lost 5, with 15 bases in between. Germline values: CDR1 ENHRY, CDR2 SYGVKD. The CDR3 loop reads CAISALRQSDNSPLHF. CDR3 in DNA: TGTGCCATCAGTGCCCTCCGACAGAGCGATAATTCACCCCTCCACTTT.

In this sample, this clone turned up a few times. The chain is built from TRBV7-9 and TRBJ2-7; no definite D call. This CDR3 comprises 14 residues. V lost 5 bases and J 6 bases, leaving 17 bases between the germline ends. Germline V gives CDR1 SEHNR, CDR2 FQNEAQ (reference sequence). The CDR3 loop reads CASSRSTNSLEQYF. CDR3 DNA sequence: TGTGCCAGCAGCCGCAGTACTAACTCACTCGAGCAGTACTTC.

The rearrangement links TRBV9 to TRBJ2-1, with 16 bases aligning to TRBD2. J was trimmed by 7 bases and V by 3 bases; bases with no gene match: 7. Germline lookup yields CDR1 SGDLS and CDR2 YYNGEE. The CDR3 runs to 17 residues. CDR3 residues: CASSAGTSGGAENEQFF. The CDR3 DNA follows: TGTGCCAGCAGCGCTGGGACTAGCGGGGGGGCCGAAAATGAGCAGTTCTTC.

The chain has TRBV5-1 and TRBJ2-3; 8 nucleotides match TRBD1. V dropped 4 bases and J dropped 5; count of bases not matched to a gene: 6. The CDR3 extends over 14 amino acids. The germline V gene has CDR1 SGHRS and CDR2 YFSETQ. CDR3 DNA: TGCGCCAGCAGCCTGACAGGGGCGGAAGATACGCAGTATTTT. It codes for CASSLTGAEDTQYF. Full variable domain (rest looked up from reference TRBV5-1 and TRBJ2-3): KAGVTQTPRYLIKTRGQQVTLSCSPISGHRSVSWYQQTPGQGLQFLFEYFSETQRNKGNFPGRFSGRQFSNSRSEMNVSTLELGDSALYLCASSLTGAEDTQYFGPGTRLTVL.

This rearrangement joins TRBV9 to TRBJ1-1; possibly TRBD1 for D (6 bases). This CDR3 contains 17 residues. V lost 2 bases and J lost 5, with 22 bases in between. CDR1 is SGDLS and CDR2 is YYNGEE in the germline V gene. CDR3 coding DNA: TGTGCCAGCAGCGTGGACCCTCTTACAGGGATTCTTACTGAAGCTTTCTTT. It yields the protein CASSVDPLTGILTEAFF.

The chain employs TRBV9 and TRBJ2-3, with a tentative D call TRBD2 (6 bases). Germline V lookup: CDR1 SGDLS, CDR2 YYNGEE. This CDR3 is built from 16 residues. Trimming left V 4 bases short and J 0 bases short, with 15 bases between. CDR3 loop: CASSPPGTSSTDTQYF. As DNA, the CDR3 is TGTGCCAGCAGCCCCCCAGGGACTTCAAGCACAGATACGCAGTATTTT.

In its sample, this clone was seen a few times. The chain is built from TRBV2 and TRBJ2-2, with a tentative D call TRBD1 (6 bases). This CDR3 contains 16 residues. Trimming took 5 bases from V and 1 from J, leaving 14 bases between them. From germline, CDR1 is SNHLY and CDR2 FYNNEI. The CDR3 DNA reads as TGTGCCAGCAGTAAAACAGGGAAAGGGAACACCGGGGAGCTGTTTTTT. Translated, it gives CASSKTGKGNTGELFF. The full variable domain, in which reference TRBV2 and TRBJ2-2 provide the parts outside the CDR3, is EPEVTQTPSHQVTQMGQEVILRCVPISNHLYFYWYRQILGQKVEFLVSFYNNEISEKSEIFDDQFSVERPDGSNFTLKIRSTKLEDSAMYFCASSKTGKGNTGELFFGEGSRLTVL.

V gene TRBV18 combines with J gene TRBJ2-5; TRBD1 matches 11 bases. Germline trimming cut 4 bases from V and 4 bases from J; bases unmatched to any gene: 8. Looked up from germline, CDR1 is KGHSH and CDR2 is LQKENI. The CDR3 consists of 16 residues. DNA for the CDR3: TGTGCCAGCTCACACACTAGGACAGGGGGCTCAGAGACCCAGTACTTC. Its protein is CASSHTRTGGSETQYF.

This clone has a handful of counts. The rearrangement uses TRBV7-2 and TRBJ1-2, with D tentatively TRBD1 (5 bases). Germline V gives CDR1 SGHTA, CDR2 FQGNSA. Trimming stripped 1 base from V and 5 bases from J, with 14 bases between. The CDR3 is 15 residues long. CDR3 nucleotide sequence: TGTGCCAGCAGCTTAGGGCAGGGACTAGGGTATGGCTACACCTTC. It yields the protein CASSLGQGLGYGYTF.

The rearrangement joins TRBV29-1 to TRBJ1-1, with TRBD1 as a possible D gene (6 bases). The length of the CDR3 is 16 residues. The germline V gene has CDR1 SQVTM and CDR2 ANQGSEA. Trimming shortened V by 6 bases and J by 11 bases, and 31 bases separated the two germline ends. For the CDR3, the DNA is TGCAGCGTGGTCGCGACGCTCTCAGGGGATGACAGAAGTGCTTTCTTT. Translation: CSVVATLSGDDRSAFF.

V gene TRBV6-4 combines with J gene TRBJ1-2, with D uncertain. From germline, CDR1 is MRHNA and CDR2 SNTAGT. This CDR3 spans 18 amino acids. V was pared by 0 bases and J by 1 base, with 18 bases between. As DNA, the CDR3 is TGTGCCAGCAGTGACTCGAGACGAACGGGCCGGGGTAACTATGGCTACACCTTC. Amino acids: CASSDSRRTGRGNYGYTF.

The chain carries TRBV6-6 and TRBJ2-2; D not certain. V lost 7 bases, J lost 6 bases, and 15 bases lay in between. This CDR3 is built from 14 residues. Per germline, CDR1 MNHNY and CDR2 SVGAGI (reference sequence). The CDR3 protein is CASTQVTTPGELFF. CDR3 DNA sequence: TGTGCCAGCACCCAAGTCACAACCCCCGGGGAGCTGTTTTTT.

The rearrangement links TRBV7-3 to TRBJ2-1, with 9 bases that match TRBD2. J lost 4 bases, V lost 5 bases, and 9 bases had no gene match. CDR1 and CDR2 from the germline V gene are SGHTA and FQGTGA. This CDR3 has 16 residues. The CDR3 protein is CASSPDSGGAYNEQFF. CDR3 coding DNA: TGTGCCAGCAGCCCCGATAGCGGGGGAGCATACAATGAGCAGTTCTTC.

This sequence joins TRBV2 and TRBJ2-2, with D perhaps matching TRBD1 (6 bases). Trimming pared 2 bases from V and 5 bases from J, leaving 9 bases between. The CDR3 sequence is 14 residues long. Germline V gene lookup returns CDR1 SNHLY and CDR2 FYNNEI. The CDR3 region is CASSESRGTGELFF. DNA of the CDR3: TGTGCCAGCAGTGAATCCAGGGGTACCGGGGAGCTGTTTTTT.

This clone came up a few times. The rearrangement joins TRBV6-1 to TRBJ1-1; perhaps TRBD1 as D (5 bases). Trimming took 6 bases from V and 0 from J, leaving 14 bases between them. The CDR3 runs to 15 residues. The germline gives CDR1 MNHNS, CDR2 SASEGT. The DNA for the CDR3 is TGTGCCAGCAGAACCGGAGGGGTTATGAACACTGAAGCTTTCTTT. Its protein is CASRTGGVMNTEAFF.

Of note for this clone: The junction shows a germline mismatch at one end, possibly a read error. The J gene is TRBJ2-7, the V gene TRBV25-1; D unresolved. The germline V gene has CDR1 MGHDK and CDR2 SYGVNS. The CDR3 runs to 15 residues. CDR3 sequence (DNA): TGTGCCAGCAGTGATGGTAGCAAACCCTCCCACGAGCAGTACTTC. This gives the protein CASSDGSKPSHEQYF.

The chain recombines TRBV5-4 with TRBJ2-5; 11 bases are shared with TRBD2. This CDR3 has 19 amino acids. After removal of 1 base from V and 2 bases from J, the junction contained 13 bases not matched to a gene. Germline CDR1 is SGHNT and CDR2 is YYREEE (reference sequence). The CDR3 sequence is CASSLRSWSSGGIQETQYF. In nucleotides, the CDR3 is TGTGCCAGCAGCTTGCGGAGTTGGTCTAGCGGGGGGATACAAGAGACCCAGTACTTC.